Sequencing of this T cell receptor (beta chain) was carried out in a study of blood T cell repertoires in COVID-19. Study as a whole: Samples came from the United States, Italy and Spain, spanning acute and convalescent COVID-19. PBMCs, B-cell-depleted T cells, or T cells provided the cDNA or gDNA that made up the material.

As handled by the study authors: For nucleated cells, counts were estimated from reference gene primer amplification. Some clones are missing from TCRdb's copy, which holds only in-frame ones; the method was immunoSEQ multiplex PCR. V and J calls and clone size follow that table, whereas D and trimming were derived from the DNA. The sample contains around 58,000 clones, about 90% of which appear only once. V lost 1 base to trimming and J lost 4 bases; unmatched junction nucleotides: 6. CDR3 size: 15 residues. CDR1 SGHRS and CDR2 YFSETQ come from the germline V gene. The sample comprised peripheral blood. The V and J genes are TRBV5-1 and TRBJ2-7, with 9 bases identical to TRBD1. This receptor was taken from a woman aged 60-75 years with active or convalescent COVID-19. CDR3 protein: CASSLTGTGLYEQYF. CDR3 sequence (DNA): TGCGCCAGCAGCTTGACCGGGACAGGGCTATACGAGCAGTACTTC.